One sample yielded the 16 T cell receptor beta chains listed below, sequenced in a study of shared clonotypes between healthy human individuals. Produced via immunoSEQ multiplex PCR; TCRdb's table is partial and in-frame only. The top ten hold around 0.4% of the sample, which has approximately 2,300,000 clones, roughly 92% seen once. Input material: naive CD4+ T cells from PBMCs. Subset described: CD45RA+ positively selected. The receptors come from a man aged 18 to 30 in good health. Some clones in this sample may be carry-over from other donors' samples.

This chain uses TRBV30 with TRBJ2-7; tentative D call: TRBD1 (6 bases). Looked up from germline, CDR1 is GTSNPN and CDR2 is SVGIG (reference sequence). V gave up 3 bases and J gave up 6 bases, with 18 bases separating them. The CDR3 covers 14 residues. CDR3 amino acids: CAWRQTGRIGEQYF. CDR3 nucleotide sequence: TGTGCCTGGAGACAAACAGGGCGGATCGGCGAGCAGTACTTC.

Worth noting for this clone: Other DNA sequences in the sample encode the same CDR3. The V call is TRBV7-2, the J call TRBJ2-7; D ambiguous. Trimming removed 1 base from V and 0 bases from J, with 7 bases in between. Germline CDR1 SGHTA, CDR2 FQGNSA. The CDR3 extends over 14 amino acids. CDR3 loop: CASSLDWSSYEQYF. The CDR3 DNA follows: TGTGCCAGCAGCTTAGACTGGAGCTCCTACGAGCAGTACTTC.

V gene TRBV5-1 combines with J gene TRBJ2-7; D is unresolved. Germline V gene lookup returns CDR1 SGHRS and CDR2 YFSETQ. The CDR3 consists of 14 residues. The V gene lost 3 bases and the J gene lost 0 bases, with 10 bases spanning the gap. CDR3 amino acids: CASSYSSSSYEQYF. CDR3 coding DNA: TGCGCCAGCAGCTACTCAAGTAGCTCCTACGAGCAGTACTTC.

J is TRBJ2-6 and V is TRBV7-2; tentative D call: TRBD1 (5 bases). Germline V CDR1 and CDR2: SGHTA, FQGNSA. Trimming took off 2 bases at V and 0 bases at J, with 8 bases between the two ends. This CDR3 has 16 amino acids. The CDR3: CASSLQGRSGANVLTF. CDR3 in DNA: TGTGCCAGCAGCTTACAGGGTCGCTCTGGGGCCAACGTCCTGACTTTC.

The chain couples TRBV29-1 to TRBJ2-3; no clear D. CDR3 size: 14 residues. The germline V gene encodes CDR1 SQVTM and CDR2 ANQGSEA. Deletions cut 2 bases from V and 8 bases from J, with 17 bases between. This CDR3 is CSVENWLATGTQYF. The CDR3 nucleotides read TGCAGCGTTGAAAATTGGTTGGCAACCGGTACGCAGTATTTT.

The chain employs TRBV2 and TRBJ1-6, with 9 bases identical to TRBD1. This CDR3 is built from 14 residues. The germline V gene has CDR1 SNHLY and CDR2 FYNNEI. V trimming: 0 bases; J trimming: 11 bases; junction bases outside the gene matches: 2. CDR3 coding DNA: TGTGCCAGCAGTGAAGCGCGACAGGGGGCACCCCTCCACTTT. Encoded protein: CASSEARQGAPLHF.

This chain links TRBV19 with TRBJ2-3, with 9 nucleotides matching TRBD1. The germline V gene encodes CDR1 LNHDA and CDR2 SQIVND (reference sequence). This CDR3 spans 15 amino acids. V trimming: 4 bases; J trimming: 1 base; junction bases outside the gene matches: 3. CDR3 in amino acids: CASSTGQGGTDTQYF. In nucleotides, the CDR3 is TGTGCCAGTAGTACGGGACAGGGAGGCACAGATACGCAGTATTTT.

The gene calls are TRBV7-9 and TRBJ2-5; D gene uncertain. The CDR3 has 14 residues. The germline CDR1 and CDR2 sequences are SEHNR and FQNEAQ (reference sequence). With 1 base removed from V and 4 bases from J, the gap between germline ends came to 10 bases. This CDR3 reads CASSLVAVIETQYF. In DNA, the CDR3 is TGTGCCAGCAGCTTAGTTGCAGTTATAGAGACCCAGTACTTC.

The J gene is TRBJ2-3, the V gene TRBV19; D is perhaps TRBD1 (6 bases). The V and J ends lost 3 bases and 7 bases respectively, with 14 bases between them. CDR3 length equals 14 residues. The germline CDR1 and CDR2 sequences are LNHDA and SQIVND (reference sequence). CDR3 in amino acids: CASSISGRGYTQYF. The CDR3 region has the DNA TGTGCCAGTAGTATCTCGGGCAGGGGATATACGCAGTATTTT. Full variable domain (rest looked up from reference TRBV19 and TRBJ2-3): DGGITQSPKYLFRKEGQNVTLSCEQNLNHDAMYWYRQDPGQGLRLIYYSQIVNDFQKGDIAEGYSVSREKKESFPLTVTSAQKNPTAFYLCASSISGRGYTQYFGPGTRLTVL.

CDR3 sequence (DNA): TGTGCCAGCAGCCAAGATAGGGAGGGTTGGAGGACTGAAGCTTTCTTT. It specifies CASSQDREGWRTEAFF. The chain recombines TRBV14 with TRBJ1-1; unclear D gene. Germline V gene sequence: CDR1 SGHDN, CDR2 FVKESK. This CDR3 comprises 16 residues. Trimming pared 0 bases from V and 5 bases from J, leaving 16 bases between. Looking up the rest from reference TRBV14 and TRBJ1-1 gives the full variable domain: EAGVTQFPSHSVIEKGQTVTLRCDPISGHDNLYWYRRVMGKEIKFLLHFVKESKQDESGMPNNRFLAERTGGTYSTLKVQPAELEDSGVYFCASSQDREGWRTEAFFGQGTRLTVV.

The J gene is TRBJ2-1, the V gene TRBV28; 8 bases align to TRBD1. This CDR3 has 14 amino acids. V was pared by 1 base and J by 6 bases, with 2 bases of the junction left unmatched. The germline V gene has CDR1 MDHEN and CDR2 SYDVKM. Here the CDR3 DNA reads TGTGCCAGCAGTTTATTTGGACAGGGCAATGAGCAGTTCTTC. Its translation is CASSLFGQGNEQFF.

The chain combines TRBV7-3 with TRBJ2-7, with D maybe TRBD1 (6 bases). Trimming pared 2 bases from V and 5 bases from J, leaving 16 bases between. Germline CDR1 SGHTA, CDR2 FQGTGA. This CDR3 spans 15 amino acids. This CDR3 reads CASSLGGRSRDEQYF. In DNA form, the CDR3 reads TGTGCCAGCAGCTTAGGGGGCAGGTCCAGGGACGAGCAGTACTTC.

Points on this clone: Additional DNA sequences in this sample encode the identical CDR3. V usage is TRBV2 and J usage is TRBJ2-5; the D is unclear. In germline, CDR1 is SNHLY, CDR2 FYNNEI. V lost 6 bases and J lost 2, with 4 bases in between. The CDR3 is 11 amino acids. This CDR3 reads CASSRQETQYF. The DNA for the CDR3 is TGTGCCAGCAGCCGTCAAGAGACCCAGTACTTC. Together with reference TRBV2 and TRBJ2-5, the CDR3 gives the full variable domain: EPEVTQTPSHQVTQMGQEVILRCVPISNHLYFYWYRQILGQKVEFLVSFYNNEISEKSEIFDDQFSVERPDGSNFTLKIRSTKLEDSAMYFCASSRQETQYFGPGTRLLVL.

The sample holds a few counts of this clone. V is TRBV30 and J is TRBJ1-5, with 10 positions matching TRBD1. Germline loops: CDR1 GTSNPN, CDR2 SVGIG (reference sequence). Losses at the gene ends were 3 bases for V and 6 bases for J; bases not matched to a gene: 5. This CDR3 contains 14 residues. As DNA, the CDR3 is TGTGCCTGGAGGAGACAGGGGGCGACTCAGCCCCAGCATTTT. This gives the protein CAWRRQGATQPQHF. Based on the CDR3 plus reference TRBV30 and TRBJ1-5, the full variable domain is SQTIHQWPATLVQPVGSPLSLECTVEGTSNPNLYWYRQAAGRGLQLLFYSVGIGQISSEVPQNLSASRPQDRQFILSSKKLLLSDSGFYLCAWRRQGATQPQHFGDGTRLSIL.

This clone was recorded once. The CDR3 reads CASSQLGQGSGEQFF. For the CDR3, the DNA is TGCGCCAGCAGCCAACTGGGACAGGGGTCCGGTGAGCAGTTCTTC. The chain is built from TRBV4-1 and TRBJ2-1; 10 bases agree with TRBD1. The J segment lost 9 bases and the V segment lost 2 bases, leaving 7 bases of the junction unmatched. In germline, CDR1 is MGHRA, CDR2 YSYEKL. This CDR3 contains 15 residues.

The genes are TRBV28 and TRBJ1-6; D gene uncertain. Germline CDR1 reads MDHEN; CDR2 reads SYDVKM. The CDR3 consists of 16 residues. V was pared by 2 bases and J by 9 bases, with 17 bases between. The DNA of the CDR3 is TGTGCCAGCAGTTTAGTTGTCACAGCCTTTGGTTCACCCCTCCACTTT. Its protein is CASSLVVTAFGSPLHF.